This TCR beta chain was found in a study of T cell changes during pregnancy in multiple sclerosis (dated by TCRdb to about 2019). Regarding the complete study: The study examined how the T cell repertoire changed over the course of pregnancy in women with multiple sclerosis.

This clone was counted once. The clone's antigen remains unknown. One junction end disagrees with the germline gene, perhaps due to a read error. There are 13 amino acids in the CDR3, from cysteine to phenylalanine inclusive. Left in the record is the CDR3 DNA by itself, 39 bases read in frame from the first base. Sequences SGHRS (CDR1) and YFSETQ (CDR2) are obtained from the germline V gene. Library method: the immunoSEQ multiplex PCR assay. What TCRdb holds here is the immuneACCESS table cut down to in-frame rearrangements. Part of the clones is not present; checked against another copy, under half of the missing clones reflect an unresolved V gene, and the others are unexplained. The sample includes about 97,000 clones, with 90% observed a single time. The top ten constitute around 0.76% of the sample.

Here the chain combines TRBV5-1 and TRBJ2-7, with the D segment identity uncertain. This sequence was found in a female donor in good health, enrolled as a control in a pregnancy study. This material consisted of peripheral blood, taken in the second trimester of pregnancy. The CDR3: CASSSLHLSEQYF. The nucleotides are TGTGCCAGCAGCTCACTTCACCTTAGCGAGCAGTACTTC.